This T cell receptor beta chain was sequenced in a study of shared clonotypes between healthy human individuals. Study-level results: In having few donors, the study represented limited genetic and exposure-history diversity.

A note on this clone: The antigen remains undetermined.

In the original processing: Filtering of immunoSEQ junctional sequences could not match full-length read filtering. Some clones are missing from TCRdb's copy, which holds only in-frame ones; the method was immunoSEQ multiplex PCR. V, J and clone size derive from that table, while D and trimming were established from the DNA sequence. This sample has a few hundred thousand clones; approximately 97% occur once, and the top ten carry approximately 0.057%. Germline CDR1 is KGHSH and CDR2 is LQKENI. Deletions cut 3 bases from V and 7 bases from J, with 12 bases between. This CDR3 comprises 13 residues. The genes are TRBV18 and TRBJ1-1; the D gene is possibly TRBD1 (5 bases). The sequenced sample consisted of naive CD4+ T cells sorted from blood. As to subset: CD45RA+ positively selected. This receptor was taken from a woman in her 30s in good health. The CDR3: CASSPLRDGEAFF. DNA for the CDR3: TGTGCCAGCTCACCCCTCCGGGACGGTGAAGCTTTCTTT. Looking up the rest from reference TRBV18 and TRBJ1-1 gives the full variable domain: NAGVMQNPRHLVRRRGQEARLRCSPMKGHSHVYWYRQLPEEGLKFMVYLQKENIIDESGMPKERFSAEFPKEGPSILRIQQVVRGDSAAYFCASSPLRDGEAFFGQGTRLTVV.